Described below is a single TCR beta chain sequence and its context. Its antigen remains unidentified. This sample stems from a study of graft-versus-host responses after intestinal transplantation. Study as a whole: Each recipient received a multivisceral, liver-intestinal, or isolated intestinal graft. All of the recipients had induction that used anti-thymocyte globulin, then tacrolimus and steroids for two to three years.

Germline CDR1 MNHEY, CDR2 SVGAGI. V dropped 7 bases and J dropped 4; count of bases not matched to a gene: 7. The CDR3 totals 15 residues. Profiling relied on immunoSEQ multiplex PCR, and the TCRdb table lists in-frame clones only, not all of them. The data hold around 110,000 clones, with 75% to 95% observed a single time. Whole-study findings and limits: The marrow of recipients harbored GvH clones, and ileum or blood showed some of them first. Among circulating GvH clones, peak levels were associated with early post-transplant declines in HvG clones.

Sequenced material: unstimulated CD4+ T cells sorted from spleen or lymph node cells, taken before intestinal transplant. The chain couples TRBV6-5 to TRBJ2-1; 10 bases are shared with TRBD1. The TCR comes from a human donor who received an intestinal transplant. The CDR3 DNA sequence: TGTGCCAGCAACACCGACAGGGGGCCTTACAATGAGCAGTTCTTC. It codes for CASNTDRGPYNEQFF.